These T cell receptor beta chains were read from a single sample in a study of blood T cell repertoires in COVID-19. Generated by immunoSEQ multiplex PCR, the TCRdb table keeps only in-frame clones and is missing some. The sample carries some 130,000 clones, roughly 80% recorded once. Source material: peripheral blood. The receptors were gathered from a man in his 60s with acute or convalescent COVID-19. Each CDR3 is given with its conserved first and last residue. The D gene is left open where the match is weak. Expanded clones are given a class, and other clones once, few, many or no size at all.

clone_size: -
j_call: TRBJ1-3
v_call: TRBV6-5
d_call: -
cdr3_nt: TGTGCCAGCAGACCCGACACCAGCTCTGGAAACACCATATATTTT
cdr3_aa: CASRPDTSSGNTIYF

clone_size: -
j_call: TRBJ2-5
v_call: TRBV7-6
d_call: TRBD1
cdr3_nt: TGTGCCAGCAGCTTAGCGGACAGGGAGACCCAGTACTTC
cdr3_aa: CASSLADRETQYF

clone_size: -
j_call: TRBJ1-4
v_call: TRBV29-1
d_call: TRBD1
cdr3_nt: TGCAGCGCTAGACAGGGGGCAACTAATGAAAAACTGTTTTTT
cdr3_aa: CSARQGATNEKLFF

clone_size: -
j_call: TRBJ2-3
v_call: TRBV5-4
d_call: TRBD1
cdr3_nt: TGTGCCAGCAGCTCGGACAGGGGCGCCTCTGGCACAGATACGCAGTATTTT
cdr3_aa: CASSSDRGASGTDTQYF

clone_size: -
j_call: TRBJ1-4
v_call: TRBV24-1
d_call: TRBD1
cdr3_nt: TGTGCCACCAGTGTCGACAGGGCCCAAAATGAAAAACTGTTTTTT
cdr3_aa: CATSVDRAQNEKLFF

clone_size: -
j_call: TRBJ2-3
v_call: TRBV29-1
d_call: TRBD2
cdr3_nt: TGCAGCGTAAGACTAGCTGCGACAGATACGCAGTATTTT
cdr3_aa: CSVRLAATDTQYF

clone_size: -
j_call: TRBJ1-2
v_call: TRBV6-5
d_call: TRBD1
cdr3_nt: TGTGCCAGCAGTTACATTAGGACAGGGGGTAACTATGGCTACACCTTC
cdr3_aa: CASSYIRTGGNYGYTF

clone_size: -
j_call: TRBJ1-5
v_call: TRBV3-1/TRBV3-2
d_call: -
cdr3_nt: TGTGCCAGCAGCCAAGATCGGTATCAGCCCCAGCATTTT
cdr3_aa: CASSQDRYQPQHF

clone_size: -
j_call: TRBJ1-3
v_call: TRBV18
d_call: TRBD1
cdr3_nt: TGTGCCAGCTCACTAGACAGGGGAACTGGAAACACCATATATTTT
cdr3_aa: CASSLDRGTGNTIYF

clone_size: -
j_call: TRBJ2-7
v_call: TRBV5-1
d_call: TRBD1
cdr3_nt: TGCGCCAGCAGTCCCGTGGGACAGGCCTACGAGCAGTACTTC
cdr3_aa: CASSPVGQAYEQYF

clone_size: -
j_call: TRBJ2-3
v_call: TRBV3-1/TRBV3-2
d_call: TRBD2
cdr3_nt: TGTGCCAGCAGCTTTGGGGGCGGGAGGGCCCAAGATACGCAGTATTTT
cdr3_aa: CASSFGGGRAQDTQYF

clone_size: few
j_call: TRBJ1-2
v_call: TRBV19
d_call: -
cdr3_nt: TGTGCCAGTAGTATGAGGTACCTATATGGCTACACCTTC
cdr3_aa: CASSMRYLYGYTF

clone_size: -
j_call: TRBJ2-7
v_call: TRBV12-3/TRBV12-4
d_call: -
cdr3_nt: TGTGCCAGCAGCCCGACTAGCTACGAGCAGTACTTC
cdr3_aa: CASSPTSYEQYF

clone_size: -
j_call: TRBJ1-6
v_call: TRBV3-1/TRBV3-2
d_call: -
cdr3_nt: TGTGCCAGCCCGGCCCCCTGGGAGCAGTATAATTCACCCCTCCACTTT
cdr3_aa: CASPAPWEQYNSPLHF

clone_size: -
j_call: TRBJ2-1
v_call: TRBV2
d_call: TRBD2
cdr3_nt: TGTGCCAGCAGTGGAGGGAGGGACCCCTCCTACAATGAGCAGTTCTTC
cdr3_aa: CASSGGRDPSYNEQFF

clone_size: -
j_call: TRBJ2-7
v_call: TRBV7-8
d_call: -
cdr3_nt: TGTGCCAGCAGCCCAAACAGGGTGGGGACCTACGAGCAGTACTTC
cdr3_aa: CASSPNRVGTYEQYF

clone_size: -
j_call: TRBJ2-7
v_call: TRBV29-1
d_call: TRBD1
cdr3_nt: TGCAGCGTTGAACTACAGGGGACCTACGAGCAGTACTTC
cdr3_aa: CSVELQGTYEQYF

clone_size: once
j_call: TRBJ2-7
v_call: TRBV6-1
d_call: -
cdr3_nt: TGTGCCAGCAGTGAACTCGGAGGTAGCGAGCAGTACTTC
cdr3_aa: CASSELGGSEQYF

clone_size: -
j_call: TRBJ2-1
v_call: TRBV27
d_call: TRBD2
cdr3_nt: TGTGCCAGCAAATTACTAGCGGGAGGGCCATTGAGCTCCTACAATGAGCAGTTCTTC
cdr3_aa: CASKLLAGGPLSSYNEQFF

clone_size: -
j_call: TRBJ1-4
v_call: TRBV2
d_call: -
cdr3_nt: TGTGCCAGCAGTGCCTATCCGATAGCAGGGCCAGGGGAAAAACTGTTTTTT
cdr3_aa: CASSAYPIAGPGEKLFF

clone_size: -
j_call: TRBJ1-6
v_call: TRBV7-4
d_call: -
cdr3_nt: TGTGCCAGCAGCCGTACATGGGGGACTAGCTCCTATAATTCACCCCTCCACTTT
cdr3_aa: CASSRTWGTSSYNSPLHF

clone_size: -
j_call: TRBJ2-3
v_call: TRBV11-3
d_call: -
cdr3_nt: TGTGCCAGCAGCTCAGGTAGAGGGTCAGATACGCAGTATTTT
cdr3_aa: CASSSGRGSDTQYF

clone_size: -
j_call: TRBJ2-7
v_call: TRBV27
d_call: TRBD1
cdr3_nt: TGTGCCAGCAGTTTATTAGGAGGACAGGGCGTCTACGAGCAGTACTTC
cdr3_aa: CASSLLGGQGVYEQYF

clone_size: once
j_call: TRBJ1-2
v_call: TRBV5-1
d_call: -
cdr3_nt: TGCGCCAGCAGCTTGATGATAGGGGATGGCTACACCTTC
cdr3_aa: CASSLMIGDGYTF

clone_size: once
j_call: TRBJ2-3
v_call: TRBV7-8
d_call: TRBD2
cdr3_nt: TGTGCCAGCAGTTCTAAGGCCAGCGGGAGTCCGTCGTACGACACAGATACGCAGTATTTT
cdr3_aa: CASSSKASGSPSYDTDTQYF

clone_size: -
j_call: TRBJ1-4
v_call: TRBV6-5
d_call: TRBD1
cdr3_nt: TGTGCCAGCAGTCCCCGACAGGGGTCTAGTGAAAAACTGTTTTTT
cdr3_aa: CASSPRQGSSEKLFF

clone_size: -
j_call: TRBJ1-1
v_call: TRBV2
d_call: TRBD1
cdr3_nt: TGTGCCAGCAGTGAAAGCCGTTCTACAGGGGGATCGACTGAAGCTTTCTTT
cdr3_aa: CASSESRSTGGSTEAFF

clone_size: -
j_call: TRBJ2-5
v_call: TRBV5-1
d_call: TRBD1
cdr3_nt: TGCGCCAGCAGCGGGGGGACAGGGGGCTACCAAGAGACCCAGTACTTC
cdr3_aa: CASSGGTGGYQETQYF

clone_size: -
j_call: TRBJ2-6
v_call: TRBV6-4
d_call: -
cdr3_nt: TGTGCCAGCAGTGCGGGAGTGACTGGGGCCAACGTCCTGACTTTC
cdr3_aa: CASSAGVTGANVLTF

clone_size: -
j_call: TRBJ2-1
v_call: TRBV5-3
d_call: TRBD2
cdr3_nt: TGTGCCAGAAGCCCAAGACTAGCGGGGCACTACAATGAGCAGTTCTTC
cdr3_aa: CARSPRLAGHYNEQFF

clone_size: -
j_call: TRBJ2-1
v_call: TRBV11-2
d_call: TRBD2
cdr3_nt: TGTGCCAGCAGCGAAACTAGCGGTCACAATGAGCAGTTCTTC
cdr3_aa: CASSETSGHNEQFF

clone_size: -
j_call: TRBJ2-2
v_call: TRBV30
d_call: TRBD1
cdr3_nt: TGTGCCTGGAAGAAGGAACAGGGGGTGAACACCGGGGAGCTGTTTTTT
cdr3_aa: CAWKKEQGVNTGELFF

clone_size: -
j_call: TRBJ2-3
v_call: TRBV5-1
d_call: TRBD2
cdr3_nt: TGCGCCAGCAGCCTGGGCCTAGCGGGAGTCTCAGATACGCAGTATTTT
cdr3_aa: CASSLGLAGVSDTQYF